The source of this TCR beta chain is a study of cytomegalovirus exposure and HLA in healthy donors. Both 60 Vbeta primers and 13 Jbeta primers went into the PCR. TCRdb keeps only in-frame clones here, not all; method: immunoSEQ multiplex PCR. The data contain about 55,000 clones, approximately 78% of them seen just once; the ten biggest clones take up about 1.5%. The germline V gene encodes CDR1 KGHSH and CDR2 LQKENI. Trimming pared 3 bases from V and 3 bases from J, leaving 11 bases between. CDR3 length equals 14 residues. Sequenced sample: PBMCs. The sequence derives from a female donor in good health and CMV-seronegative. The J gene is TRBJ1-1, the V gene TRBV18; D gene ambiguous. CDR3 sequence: CASSPLDMDTEAFF. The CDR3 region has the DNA TGTGCCAGCTCACCTCTCGACATGGACACTGAAGCTTTCTTT.